This TCR beta chain was recorded in a study of blood T cell repertoires in COVID-19. CDR3 length: 14 amino acids. V lost 6 bases and J lost 8; bases outside the gene matches: 6. Germline lookup yields CDR1 MDHEN and CDR2 SYDVKM. TCRdb keeps only in-frame clones here, not all; method: immunoSEQ multiplex PCR. The table shows roughly 280,000 clones, with 86% occurring only once. The chain carries TRBV28 and TRBJ1-6, with 8 bases aligning to TRBD1. The receptor comes from a man aged 25 to 45 with active or convalescent COVID-19. Sequencing was carried out using peripheral blood. The CDR3, as DNA: TGTGCCAGCAGCATGACAGGGGAAGATTCACCCCTCCACTTT. It yields the protein CASSMTGEDSPLHF.